Listed below are T cell receptor beta chains from one sample, sequenced in a study of cytotoxic CD8 clonotypes in ibrutinib-treated CLL. Method: immunoSEQ multiplex PCR; TCRdb's copy keeps in-frame clones and lacks some. The data contain over 250,000 clones, around 76% of them singletons. Source: PBMCs, taken at disease progression, from a patient treated with ibrutinib. The receptor set was obtained from a human donor with chronic lymphocytic leukemia. CDR3s include the opening cysteine and the closing phenylalanine or tryptophan. A D gene is named only where the DNA matches it firmly. Size values are once, few and many counts, or a class for expanded clones, and some rows have none.

v_call	d_call	clone_size	j_call	cdr3_nt	cdr3_aa
TRBV2	NA	NA	TRBJ1-3	TGTGCCAGCAGTGACGGGTACTCTGGAAACACCATATATTTT	CASSDGYSGNTIYF
TRBV19	TRBD1	NA	TRBJ2-3	TGTGCCAGTAGCAAGGACAGGGGGCGCATATTAGATACGCAGTATTTT	CASSKDRGRILDTQYF
TRBV19	NA	NA	TRBJ2-3	TGTGCCAGTAGTATCCGGGTTGGATATACGCAGTATTTT	CASSIRVGYTQYF
TRBV9	NA	few	TRBJ2-1	TGTGCCAGCAGCGTAGAGGCTAGCTCCTACAATGAGCAGTTCTTC	CASSVEASSYNEQFF
TRBV5-1	TRBD2	NA	TRBJ2-3	TGCGCCAGCAGCTTACAAAAATCCGGGACTAGCATCGGTCGTACGGATACGCAGTATTTT	CASSLQKSGTSIGRTDTQYF
TRBV5-6	NA	NA	TRBJ2-7	TGTGCCAGCAGCAAGTTGGCTGCGAAGAGTGGCTATGAGCAGTACTTC	CASSKLAAKSGYEQYF
TRBV29-1	NA	NA	TRBJ1-2	TGCAGCGTTGAAGTACGGTATGGCTACACCTTC	CSVEVRYGYTF
TRBV9	NA	NA	TRBJ2-1	TGTGCCAGCAGCCTAGACCCTGGGGGTGAGCAGTTCTTC	CASSLDPGGEQFF
TRBV28	TRBD1	once	TRBJ2-6	TGTGCCAGCAGTCTTCAGGGGGCTTATGGGGCCAACGTCCTGACTTTC	CASSLQGAYGANVLTF
TRBV6-4	TRBD1	NA	TRBJ1-5	TGTGCCAGCAGTGACAACGGACAGGGCGCCTATAGCAATCAGCCCCAGCATTTT	CASSDNGQGAYSNQPQHF
TRBV6-5	TRBD1	NA	TRBJ2-7	TGTGCCAGCAGTTACTCCGGGACAGGGTTGGCCGAGCAGTACTTC	CASSYSGTGLAEQYF